The rows below give T cell receptor beta chains drawn from one sample of a study of blood T cell repertoires in COVID-19. Repertoires were generated with immunoSEQ multiplex PCR, while TCRdb's copy carries only in-frame clones and drops some. The table has 65,000 to 80,000 clones, about 88% seen once. The sample taken for sequencing was peripheral blood. The source is a man aged 65-85 years with active or convalescent COVID-19. CDR3s include the opening cysteine and the closing phenylalanine or tryptophan. Each record gives: V gene, clone size, CDR3 length, D gene, J gene, CDR3 DNA, CDR3 protein. The D gene is left open where the match is weak. Only part of the rows carry a size: once, few, many, or a class if the clone is expanded.

>TRBV3-1/TRBV3-2|-|14|TRBD2|TRBJ2-7
TGTGCCAGCAGCCACACTAGCGGGGGACACGAGCAGTACTTC
CASSHTSGGHEQYF
>TRBV15|-|17|TRBD1|TRBJ2-3
TGTGCCACCAGCAATCCCGGACAGGGGGTCAACACAGATACGCAGTATTTT
CATSNPGQGVNTDTQYF
>TRBV5-1|-|16|TRBD2|TRBJ2-5
TGCGCCAGCAGCGGACTTAGCGGGGGGGCCTGGGAGACCCAGTACTTC
CASSGLSGGAWETQYF
>TRBV5-1|-|16|TRBD2|TRBJ2-1
TGCGCCAGCAGCTTGGCCGGGGCGGGAGGCTACAATGAGCAGTTCTTC
CASSLAGAGGYNEQFF
>TRBV29-1|-|11|-|TRBJ2-3
TGCAGCGTGCCAGGGGTTGATACGCAGTATTTT
CSVPGVDTQYF
>TRBV6-1|-|17|-|TRBJ1-3
TGTGCCAGCAGTGAAGAAACTATCATCGTTAGGAAGAACACCATATATTTT
CASSEETIIVRKNTIYF
>TRBV12-3/TRBV12-4|-|13|-|TRBJ1-1
TGTGCCAGCAGTTTAATGACTAACACTGAAGCTTTCTTT
CASSLMTNTEAFF
>TRBV5-4|once|17|-|TRBJ1-1
TGTGCCAGCAGCTTGCCCCCCACCGGCAGGGGAGGGACTGAAGCTTTCTTT
CASSLPPTGRGGTEAFF
>TRBV7-8|-|12|-|TRBJ1-2
TGTGCCAGCAGCTCGCACAGGGAGCGCTACACCTTC
CASSSHRERYTF
>TRBV6-1|-|15|TRBD1|TRBJ2-2
TGTGCCAGCAGTGATCCAGGGGGTGAAGACGGGGAGCTGTTTTTT
CASSDPGGEDGELFF
>TRBV12-5|-|15|TRBD1|TRBJ2-3
TGTGCTAGTGGAGTCGCAGGGGGCGAAACAGATACGCAGTATTTT
CASGVAGGETDTQYF
>TRBV11-2|-|12|-|TRBJ2-7
TGTGCCAGCTCTATGACTAGCTACGAGCAGTACTTC
CASSMTSYEQYF
>TRBV5-1|-|13|TRBD1|TRBJ2-5
TGCGCCAGCAGCTTTACAGGGGTGGAGACCCAGTACTTC
CASSFTGVETQYF
>TRBV5-1|once|13|TRBD1|TRBJ2-7
TGCGCCAGCAGCTTGGTGCCAGGGGGAGAGCAGTACTTC
CASSLVPGGEQYF
>TRBV3-1/TRBV3-2|-|15|TRBD2|TRBJ2-7
TGTGCCAGCAGCCGACGGGGACTAGCGACTTACGAGCAGTACTTC
CASSRRGLATYEQYF
>TRBV5-1|-|16|TRBD2|TRBJ2-1
TGCGCCAGCAGCCCGGGTAGCGGGAGCTCCTACAATGAGCAGTTCTTC
CASSPGSGSSYNEQFF
>TRBV2|-|14|TRBD2|TRBJ2-1
TGTGCCAGCATGGGACTAGCGGGGGACAATGAGCAGTTCTTC
CASMGLAGDNEQFF
>TRBV7-9|-|14|TRBD1|TRBJ1-6
TGTGCCAGCAGCTCGGGACAGAGTAATTCACCCCTCCACTTT
CASSSGQSNSPLHF
>TRBV20-1|few|14|-|TRBJ1-5
TGCAGTGCTAGTGGATCGACAGACCAACAGCCCCAGCATTTT
CSASGSTDQQPQHF
>TRBV9|-|16|TRBD2|TRBJ2-1
TGTGCCAGCAGCGTAGCGGTCCTAGCGGGTCGGAATGAGCAGTTCTTC
CASSVAVLAGRNEQFF
>TRBV6-4|-|13|-|TRBJ1-1
TGTGCCAGCAGTGACCGCAGGAACACTGAAGCTTTCTTT
CASSDRRNTEAFF
>TRBV7-6|-|16|TRBD2|TRBJ2-3
TGTGCCAGCAGCCTAGGACTAGCGGGGGCCACAGATACGCAGTATTTT
CASSLGLAGATDTQYF
>TRBV11-2|-|18|-|TRBJ2-7
TGTGCCAGCAGCAGAACCGGGACGGGAGATTTCAGCTCCTACGAGCAGTACTTC
CASSRTGTGDFSSYEQYF
>TRBV6-6|-|16|-|TRBJ1-5
TGTGCCAGCAGTTACTCGGGGGGTTATAGCAATCAGCCCCAGCATTTT
CASSYSGGYSNQPQHF
>TRBV11-3|-|17|TRBD1|TRBJ1-2
TGTGCCAGCAGCTTAGCCATACCGGGACAGGGATCGATTGGCTACACCTTC
CASSLAIPGQGSIGYTF
>TRBV28|-|13|-|TRBJ2-1
TGTGCCAGCGCCGGGGGAGCAATAGTAAAGCAGTTCTTC
CASAGGAIVKQFF
>TRBV29-1|-|13|TRBD1|TRBJ1-1
TGCAGCGTTGCGACAGGGTTGGTGACTGAAGCTTTCTTT
CSVATGLVTEAFF
>TRBV28|-|15|TRBD2|TRBJ2-5
TGTGCCAGCAGTTCCCCGAAAGCGGGGAGAGAGACCCAGTACTTC
CASSSPKAGRETQYF
>TRBV19|once|12|-|TRBJ1-1
TGTGCCAGTAGTATCCCGCCAGGGAAAGCTTTCTTT
CASSIPPGKAFF
>TRBV6-5|-|16|TRBD1|TRBJ1-6
TGTGCCAGCAGTTACTCACGGACAGGGAATAATTCACCCCTCCACTTT
CASSYSRTGNNSPLHF
>TRBV9|-|16|-|TRBJ1-3
TGTGCCAGCAGCGTCGACTCCTCGAGCTCTGGAAACACCATATATTTT
CASSVDSSSSGNTIYF
>TRBV29-1|-|13|TRBD2|TRBJ2-7
TGCAGCGTCCCGGGACTAGCGGGATACGAGCAGTACTTC
CSVPGLAGYEQYF